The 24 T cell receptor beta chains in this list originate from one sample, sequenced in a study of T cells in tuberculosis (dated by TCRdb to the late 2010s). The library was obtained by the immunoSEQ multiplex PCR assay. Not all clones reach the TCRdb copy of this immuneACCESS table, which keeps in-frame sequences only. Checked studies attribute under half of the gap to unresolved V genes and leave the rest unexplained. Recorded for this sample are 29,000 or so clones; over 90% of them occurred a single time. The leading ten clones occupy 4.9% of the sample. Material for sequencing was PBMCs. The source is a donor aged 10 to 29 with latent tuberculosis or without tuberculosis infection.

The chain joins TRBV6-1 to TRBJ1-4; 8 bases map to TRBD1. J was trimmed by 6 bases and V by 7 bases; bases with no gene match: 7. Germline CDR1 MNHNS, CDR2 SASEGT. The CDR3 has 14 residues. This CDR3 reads CASTPGQGYEKLFF. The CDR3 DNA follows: TGTGCCAGCACGCCAGGACAGGGCTATGAAAAACTGTTTTTT.

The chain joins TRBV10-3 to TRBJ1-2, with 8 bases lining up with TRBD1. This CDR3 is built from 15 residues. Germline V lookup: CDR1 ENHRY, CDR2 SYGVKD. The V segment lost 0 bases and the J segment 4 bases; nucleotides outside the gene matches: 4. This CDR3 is CAISESSGGGYGYTF. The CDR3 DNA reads TGTGCCATCAGTGAGTCGTCAGGGGGCGGCTATGGCTACACCTTC.

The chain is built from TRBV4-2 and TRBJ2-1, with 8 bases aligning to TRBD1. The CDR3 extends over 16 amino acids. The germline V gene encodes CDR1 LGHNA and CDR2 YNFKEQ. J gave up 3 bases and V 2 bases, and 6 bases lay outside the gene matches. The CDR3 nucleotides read TGTGCCAGCAGCCAAAGGCCGGGACAGGACTACAATGAGCAGTTCTTC. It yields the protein CASSQRPGQDYNEQFF.

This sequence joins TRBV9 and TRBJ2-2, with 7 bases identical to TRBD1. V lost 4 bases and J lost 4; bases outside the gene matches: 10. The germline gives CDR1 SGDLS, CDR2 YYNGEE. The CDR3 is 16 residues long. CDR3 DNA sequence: TGTGCCAGCAGCCCCCGACGCTCAGGGGGCACCGGGGAGCTGTTTTTT. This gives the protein CASSPRRSGGTGELFF.

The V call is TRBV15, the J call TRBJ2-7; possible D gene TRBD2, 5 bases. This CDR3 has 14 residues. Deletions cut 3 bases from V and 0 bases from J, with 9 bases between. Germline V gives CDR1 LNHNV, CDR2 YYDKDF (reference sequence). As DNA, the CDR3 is TGTGCCACCAGCAGGGACTTCGACTCCTACGAGCAGTACTTC. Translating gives CATSRDFDSYEQYF.

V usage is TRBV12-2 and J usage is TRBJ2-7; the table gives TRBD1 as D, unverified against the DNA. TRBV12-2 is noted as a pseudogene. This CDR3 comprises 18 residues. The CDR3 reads CASRSGGRTRQGAHEQYF. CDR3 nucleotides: TGTGCAAGTCGCTCCGGGGGGAGAACGAGACAGGGGGCCCACGAGCAGTACTTC.

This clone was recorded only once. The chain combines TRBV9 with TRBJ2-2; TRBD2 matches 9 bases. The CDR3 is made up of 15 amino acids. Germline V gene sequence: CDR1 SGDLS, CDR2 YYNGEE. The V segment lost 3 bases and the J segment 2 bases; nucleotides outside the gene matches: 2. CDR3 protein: CASSATSGNTGELFF. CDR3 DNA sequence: TGTGCCAGCAGCGCGACTAGCGGAAACACCGGGGAGCTGTTTTTT. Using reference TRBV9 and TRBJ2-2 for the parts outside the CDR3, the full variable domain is DSGVTQTPKHLITATGQRVTLRCSPRSGDLSVYWYQQSLDQGLQFLIQYYNGEERAKGNILERFSAQQFPDLHSELNLSSLELGDSALYFCASSATSGNTGELFFGEGSRLTVL.

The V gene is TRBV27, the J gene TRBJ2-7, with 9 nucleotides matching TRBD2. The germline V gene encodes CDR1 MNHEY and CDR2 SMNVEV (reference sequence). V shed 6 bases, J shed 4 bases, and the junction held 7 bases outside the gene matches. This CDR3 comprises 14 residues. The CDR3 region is CASRIAGALYEQYF. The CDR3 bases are TGTGCCAGCAGAATAGCGGGAGCCCTTTACGAGCAGTACTTC.

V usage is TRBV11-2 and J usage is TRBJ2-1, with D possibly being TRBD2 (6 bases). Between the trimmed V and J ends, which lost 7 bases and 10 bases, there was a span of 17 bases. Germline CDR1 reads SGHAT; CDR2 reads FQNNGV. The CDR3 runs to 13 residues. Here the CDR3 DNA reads TGTGCCAGCAACCGTGGCGGGGAGAGCGAGCAGTTCTTC. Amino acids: CASNRGGESEQFF.

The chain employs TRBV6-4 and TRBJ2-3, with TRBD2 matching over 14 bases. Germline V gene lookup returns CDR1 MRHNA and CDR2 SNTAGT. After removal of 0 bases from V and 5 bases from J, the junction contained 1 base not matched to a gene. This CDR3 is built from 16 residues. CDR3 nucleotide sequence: TGTGCCAGCAGTGACTCGACTAGCGGGGGGGAAGATACGCAGTATTTT. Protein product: CASSDSTSGGEDTQYF.

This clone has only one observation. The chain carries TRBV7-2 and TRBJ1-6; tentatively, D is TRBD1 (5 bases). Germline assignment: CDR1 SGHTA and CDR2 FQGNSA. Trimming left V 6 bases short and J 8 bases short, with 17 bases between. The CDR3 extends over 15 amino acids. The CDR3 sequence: CASRPGWGADSPLHF. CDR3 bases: TGTGCCAGCAGGCCTGGGTGGGGCGCTGATTCACCCCTCCACTTT. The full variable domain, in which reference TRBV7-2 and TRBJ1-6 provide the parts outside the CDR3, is GAGVSQSPSNKVTEKGKDVELRCDPISGHTALYWYRQSLGQGLEFLIYFQGNSAPDKSGLPSDRFSAERTGGSVSTLTIQRTQQEDSAVYLCASRPGWGADSPLHFGNGTRLTVT.

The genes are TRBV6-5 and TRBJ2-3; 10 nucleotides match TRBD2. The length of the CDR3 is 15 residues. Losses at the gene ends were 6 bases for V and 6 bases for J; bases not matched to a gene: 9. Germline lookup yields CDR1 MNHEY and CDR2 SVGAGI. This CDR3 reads CASRAIAGGSDTQYF. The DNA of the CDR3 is TGTGCCAGCAGGGCTATAGCGGGGGGCTCCGATACGCAGTATTTT.

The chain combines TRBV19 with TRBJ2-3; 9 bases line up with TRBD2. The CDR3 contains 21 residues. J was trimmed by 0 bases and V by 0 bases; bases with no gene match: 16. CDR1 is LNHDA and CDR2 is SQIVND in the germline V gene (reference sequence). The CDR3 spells CASSIDWWSGRTSRSTDTQYF. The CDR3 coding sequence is TGTGCCAGTAGTATAGATTGGTGGAGCGGGAGGACCTCAAGGAGCACAGATACGCAGTATTTT.

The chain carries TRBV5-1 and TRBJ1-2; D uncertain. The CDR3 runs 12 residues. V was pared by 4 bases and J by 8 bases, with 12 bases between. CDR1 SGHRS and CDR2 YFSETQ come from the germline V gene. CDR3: CASSHDRGGYTF. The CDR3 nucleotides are TGCGCCAGCAGCCATGACCGAGGGGGCTACACCTTC. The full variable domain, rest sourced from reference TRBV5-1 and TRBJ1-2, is KAGVTQTPRYLIKTRGQQVTLSCSPISGHRSVSWYQQTPGQGLQFLFEYFSETQRNKGNFPGRFSGRQFSNSRSEMNVSTLELGDSALYLCASSHDRGGYTFGSGTRLTVV.

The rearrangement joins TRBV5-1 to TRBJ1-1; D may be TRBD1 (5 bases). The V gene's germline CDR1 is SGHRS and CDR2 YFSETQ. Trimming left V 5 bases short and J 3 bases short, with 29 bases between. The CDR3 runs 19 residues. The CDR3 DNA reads TGCGCCAGCAGAAACAAAGAGGGACGCGGGATCTACGTGGACACTGAAGCTTTCTTT. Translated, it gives CASRNKEGRGIYVDTEAFF.

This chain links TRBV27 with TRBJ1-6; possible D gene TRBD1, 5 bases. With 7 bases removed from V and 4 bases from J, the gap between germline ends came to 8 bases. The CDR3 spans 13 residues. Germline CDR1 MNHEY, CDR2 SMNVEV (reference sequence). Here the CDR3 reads CASTGQYNSPLHF. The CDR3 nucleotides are TGTGCCAGCACAGGGCAATATAATTCACCCCTCCACTTT.

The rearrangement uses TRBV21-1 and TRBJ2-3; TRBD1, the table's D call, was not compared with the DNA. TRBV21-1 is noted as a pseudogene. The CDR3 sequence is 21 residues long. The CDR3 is CASSKSETGTGDPELTDTQYF. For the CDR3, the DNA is TGTGCCAGCAGCAAATCCGAAACCGGGACAGGGGACCCTGAACTCACAGATACGCAGTATTTT.

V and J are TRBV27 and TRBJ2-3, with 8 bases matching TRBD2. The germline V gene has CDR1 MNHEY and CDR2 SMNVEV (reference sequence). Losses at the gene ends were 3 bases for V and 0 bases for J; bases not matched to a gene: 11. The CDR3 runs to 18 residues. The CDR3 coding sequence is TGTGCCAGCAGTTTCTTTAGAATAGCGGGGTCTAGCACAGATACGCAGTATTTT. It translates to CASSFFRIAGSSTDTQYF.

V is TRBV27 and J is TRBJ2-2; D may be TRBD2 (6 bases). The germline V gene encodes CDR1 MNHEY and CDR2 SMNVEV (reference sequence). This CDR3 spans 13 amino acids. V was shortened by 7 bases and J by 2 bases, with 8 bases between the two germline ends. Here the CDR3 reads CASKAGNTGELFF. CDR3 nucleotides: TGTGCCAGCAAAGCGGGCAACACCGGGGAGCTGTTTTTT.

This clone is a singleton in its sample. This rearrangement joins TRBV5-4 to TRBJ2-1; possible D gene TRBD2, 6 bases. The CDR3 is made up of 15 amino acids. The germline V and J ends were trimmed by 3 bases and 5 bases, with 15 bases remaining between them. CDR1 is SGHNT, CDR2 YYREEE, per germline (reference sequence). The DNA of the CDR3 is TGTGCCAGCAGCTGGGGCCGGGACTTAAACAATGAGCAGTTCTTC. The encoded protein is CASSWGRDLNNEQFF.

The CDR3 DNA follows: TGTGCCAGCAGCCTCCTAGCGGGAGTAGGATCAGATACGCAGTATTTT. It specifies CASSLLAGVGSDTQYF. The V gene is TRBV11-2, the J gene TRBJ2-3; 10 bases agree with TRBD2. The CDR3 runs 16 residues. V lost 5 bases to trimming and J lost 4 bases; unmatched junction nucleotides: 9. Germline V gene sequence: CDR1 SGHAT, CDR2 FQNNGV.

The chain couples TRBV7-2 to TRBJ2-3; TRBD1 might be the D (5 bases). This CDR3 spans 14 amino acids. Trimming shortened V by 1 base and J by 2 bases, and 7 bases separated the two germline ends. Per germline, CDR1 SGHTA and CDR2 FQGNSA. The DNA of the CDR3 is TGTGCCAGCAGCTTAGGTGGACACACAGATACGCAGTATTTT. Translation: CASSLGGHTDTQYF.

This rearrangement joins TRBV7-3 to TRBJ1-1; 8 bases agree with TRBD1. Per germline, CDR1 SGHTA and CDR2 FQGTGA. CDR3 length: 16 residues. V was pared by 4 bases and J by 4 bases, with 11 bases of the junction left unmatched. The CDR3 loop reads CASSYQGGTGLTEAFF. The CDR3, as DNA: TGTGCCAGCAGCTACCAGGGCGGGACAGGTCTCACTGAAGCTTTCTTT. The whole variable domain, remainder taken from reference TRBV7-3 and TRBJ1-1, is GAGVSQTPSNKVTEKGKYVELRCDPISGHTALYWYRQSLGQGPEFLIYFQGTGAADDSGLPNDRFFAVRPEGSVSTLKIQRTERGDSAVYLCASSYQGGTGLTEAFFGQGTRLTVV.

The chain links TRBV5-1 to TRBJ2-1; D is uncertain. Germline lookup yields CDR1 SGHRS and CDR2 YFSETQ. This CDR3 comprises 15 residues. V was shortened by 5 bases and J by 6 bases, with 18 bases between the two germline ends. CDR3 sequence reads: CASSSVPWSGNEQFF. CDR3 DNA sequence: TGCGCCAGCAGTTCGGTGCCGTGGTCCGGCAATGAGCAGTTCTTC.